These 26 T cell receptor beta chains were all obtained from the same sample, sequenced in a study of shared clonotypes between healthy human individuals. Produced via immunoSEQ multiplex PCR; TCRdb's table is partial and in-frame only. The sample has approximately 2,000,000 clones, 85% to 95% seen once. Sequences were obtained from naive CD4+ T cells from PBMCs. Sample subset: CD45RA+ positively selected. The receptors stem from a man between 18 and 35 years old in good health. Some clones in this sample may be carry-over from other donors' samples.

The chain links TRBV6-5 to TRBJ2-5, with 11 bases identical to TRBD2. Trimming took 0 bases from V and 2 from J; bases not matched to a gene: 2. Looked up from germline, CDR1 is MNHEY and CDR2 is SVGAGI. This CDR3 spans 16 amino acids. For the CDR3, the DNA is TGTGCCAGCAGTTACTCGGGGACTAGCGGACAAGAGACCCAGTACTTC. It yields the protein CASSYSGTSGQETQYF.

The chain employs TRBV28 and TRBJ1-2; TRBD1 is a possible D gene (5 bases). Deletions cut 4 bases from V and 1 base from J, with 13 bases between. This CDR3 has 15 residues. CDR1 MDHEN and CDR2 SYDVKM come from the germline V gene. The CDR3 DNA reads TGTGCCAGCAGTTCGATCCCTCAGGGTAACTATGGCTACACCTTC. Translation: CASSSIPQGNYGYTF.

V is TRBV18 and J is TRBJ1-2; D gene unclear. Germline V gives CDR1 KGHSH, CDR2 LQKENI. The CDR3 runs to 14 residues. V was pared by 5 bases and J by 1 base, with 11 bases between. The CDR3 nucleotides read TGTGCCAGCTCATCGTCTAAGGATAACTATGGCTACACCTTC. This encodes CASSSSKDNYGYTF.

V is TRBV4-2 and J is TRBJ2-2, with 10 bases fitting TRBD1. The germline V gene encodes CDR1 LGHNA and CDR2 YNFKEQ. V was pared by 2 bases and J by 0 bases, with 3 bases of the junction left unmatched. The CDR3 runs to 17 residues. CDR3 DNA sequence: TGTGCCAGCAGCCAAAGACAGGGGGCTACGAACACCGGGGAGCTGTTTTTT. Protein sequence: CASSQRQGATNTGELFF.

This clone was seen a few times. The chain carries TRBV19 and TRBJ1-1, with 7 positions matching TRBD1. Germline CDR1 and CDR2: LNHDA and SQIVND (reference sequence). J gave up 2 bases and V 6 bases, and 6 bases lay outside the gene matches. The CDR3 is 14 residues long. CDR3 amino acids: CASRTGTVNTEAFF. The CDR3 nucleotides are TGTGCCAGTAGAACCGGGACAGTCAACACTGAAGCTTTCTTT.

The CDR3 protein is CASSLAGRYNEQFF. CDR3 coding DNA: TGTGCCAGCAGCTTAGCGGGCCGATACAATGAGCAGTTCTTC. The chain uses TRBV6-5 and TRBJ2-1, with TRBD2 identical over 7 bases. Germline V gene lookup returns CDR1 MNHEY and CDR2 SVGAGI. This CDR3 comprises 14 residues. Germline trimming cut 6 bases from V and 4 bases from J; bases unmatched to any gene: 6.

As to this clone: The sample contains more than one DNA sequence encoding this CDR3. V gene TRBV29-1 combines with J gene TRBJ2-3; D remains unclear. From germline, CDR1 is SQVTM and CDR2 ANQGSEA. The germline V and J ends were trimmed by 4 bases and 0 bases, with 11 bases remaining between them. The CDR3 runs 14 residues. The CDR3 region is CSVGAASSTDTQYF. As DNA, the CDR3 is TGCAGCGTTGGGGCGGCGAGTAGCACAGATACGCAGTATTTT.

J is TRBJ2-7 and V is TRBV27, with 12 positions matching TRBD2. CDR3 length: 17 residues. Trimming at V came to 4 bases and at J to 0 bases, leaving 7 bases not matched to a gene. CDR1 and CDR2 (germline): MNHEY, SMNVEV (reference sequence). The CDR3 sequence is CASSSSLGLAGSYEQYF. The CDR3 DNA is TGTGCCAGCAGTTCTTCTCTGGGACTAGCGGGCTCCTACGAGCAGTACTTC.

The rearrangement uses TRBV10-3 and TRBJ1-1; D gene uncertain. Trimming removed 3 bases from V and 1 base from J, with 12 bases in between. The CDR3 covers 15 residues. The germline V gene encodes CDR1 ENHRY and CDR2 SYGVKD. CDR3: CAISDSSRQNTEAFF. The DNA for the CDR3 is TGTGCCATCAGTGATAGCAGCAGGCAGAACACTGAAGCTTTCTTT.

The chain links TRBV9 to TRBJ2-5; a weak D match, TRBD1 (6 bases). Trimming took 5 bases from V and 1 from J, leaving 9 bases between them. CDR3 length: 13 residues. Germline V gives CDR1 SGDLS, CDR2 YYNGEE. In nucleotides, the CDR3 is TGTGCCAGCAGTACAGGGATCCAAGAGACCCAGTACTTC. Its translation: CASSTGIQETQYF.

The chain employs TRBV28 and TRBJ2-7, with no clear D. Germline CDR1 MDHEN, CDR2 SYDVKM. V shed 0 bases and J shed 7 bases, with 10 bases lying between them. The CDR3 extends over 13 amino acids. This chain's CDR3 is CASSLWQAVEQYF. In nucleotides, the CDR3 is TGTGCCAGCAGTTTATGGCAGGCGGTGGAGCAGTACTTC.

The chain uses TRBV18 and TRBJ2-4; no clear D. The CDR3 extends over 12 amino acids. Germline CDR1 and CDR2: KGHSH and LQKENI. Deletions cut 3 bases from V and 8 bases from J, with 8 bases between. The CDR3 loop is CASSPAPDIQYF. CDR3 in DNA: TGTGCCAGCTCACCCGCCCCGGACATTCAGTACTTC.

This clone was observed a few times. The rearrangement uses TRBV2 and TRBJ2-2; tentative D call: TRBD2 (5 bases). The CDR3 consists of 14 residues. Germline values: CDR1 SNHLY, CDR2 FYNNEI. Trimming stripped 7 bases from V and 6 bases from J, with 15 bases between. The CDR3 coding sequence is TGTGCCAGCAATGGAAGGGAGAGGGCCGGGGAGCTGTTTTTT. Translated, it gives CASNGRERAGELFF. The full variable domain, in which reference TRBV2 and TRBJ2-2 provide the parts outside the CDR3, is EPEVTQTPSHQVTQMGQEVILRCVPISNHLYFYWYRQILGQKVEFLVSFYNNEISEKSEIFDDQFSVERPDGSNFTLKIRSTKLEDSAMYFCASNGRERAGELFFGEGSRLTVL.

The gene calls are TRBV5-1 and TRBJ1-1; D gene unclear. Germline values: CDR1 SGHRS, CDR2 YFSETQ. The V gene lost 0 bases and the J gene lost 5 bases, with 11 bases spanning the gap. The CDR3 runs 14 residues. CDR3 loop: CASSLGTGFTEAFF. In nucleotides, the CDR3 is TGCGCCAGCAGCTTGGGTACTGGGTTTACTGAAGCTTTCTTT.

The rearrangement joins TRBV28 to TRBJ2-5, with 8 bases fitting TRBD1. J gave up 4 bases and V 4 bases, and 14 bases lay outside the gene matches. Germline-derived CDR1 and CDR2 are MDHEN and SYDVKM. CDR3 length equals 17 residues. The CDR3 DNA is TGTGCCAGCAGTTCACAGGCCCAGCAGGGGGCATTAGAGACCCAGTACTTC. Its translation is CASSSQAQQGALETQYF.

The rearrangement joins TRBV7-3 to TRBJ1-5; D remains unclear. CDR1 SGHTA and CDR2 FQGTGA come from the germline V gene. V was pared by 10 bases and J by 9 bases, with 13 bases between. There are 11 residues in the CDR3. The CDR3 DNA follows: TGTGCCACCGGGGTTGCGCGGCCCCAGCATTTT. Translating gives CATGVARPQHF.

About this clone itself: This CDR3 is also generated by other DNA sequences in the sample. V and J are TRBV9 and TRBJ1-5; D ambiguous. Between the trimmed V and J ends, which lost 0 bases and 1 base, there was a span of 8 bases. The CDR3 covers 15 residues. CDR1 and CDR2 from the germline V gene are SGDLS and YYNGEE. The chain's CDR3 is CASSVDGSSNQPQHF. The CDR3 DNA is TGTGCCAGCAGCGTAGACGGCAGCAGCAATCAGCCCCAGCATTTT.

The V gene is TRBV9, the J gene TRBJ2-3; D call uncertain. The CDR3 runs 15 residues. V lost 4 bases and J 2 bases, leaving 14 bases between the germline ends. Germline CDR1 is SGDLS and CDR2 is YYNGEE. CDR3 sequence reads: CASSLPTGPTDTQYF. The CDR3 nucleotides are TGTGCCAGCAGCCTCCCGACGGGTCCCACAGATACGCAGTATTTT. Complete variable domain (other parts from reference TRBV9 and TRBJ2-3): DSGVTQTPKHLITATGQRVTLRCSPRSGDLSVYWYQQSLDQGLQFLIQYYNGEERAKGNILERFSAQQFPDLHSELNLSSLELGDSALYFCASSLPTGPTDTQYFGPGTRLTVL.

CDR3 residues: CAGRQGASTEAFF. CDR3 DNA: TGTGCCGGGAGACAGGGGGCGAGCACTGAAGCTTTCTTT. The chain combines TRBV6-6 with TRBJ1-1; 10 bases are shared with TRBD1. This CDR3 has 13 amino acids. J gave up 4 bases and V 11 bases, and 7 bases lay outside the gene matches. Germline V gene data show CDR1 as MNHNY and CDR2 as SVGAGI (reference sequence).

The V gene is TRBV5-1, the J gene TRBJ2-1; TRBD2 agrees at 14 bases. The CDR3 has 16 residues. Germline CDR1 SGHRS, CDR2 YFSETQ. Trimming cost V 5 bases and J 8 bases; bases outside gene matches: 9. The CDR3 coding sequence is TGCGCCAGCAGATCTCCCGGGACTAGCGGGAGCTATGAGCAGTTCTTC. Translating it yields CASRSPGTSGSYEQFF.

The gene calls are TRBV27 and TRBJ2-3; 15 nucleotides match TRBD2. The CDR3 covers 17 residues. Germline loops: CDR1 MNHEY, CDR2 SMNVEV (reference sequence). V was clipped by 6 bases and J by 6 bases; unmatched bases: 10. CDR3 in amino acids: CASSGTSGRSRGDTQYF. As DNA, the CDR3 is TGTGCCAGCAGCGGGACTAGCGGGAGGTCACGGGGGGATACGCAGTATTTT.

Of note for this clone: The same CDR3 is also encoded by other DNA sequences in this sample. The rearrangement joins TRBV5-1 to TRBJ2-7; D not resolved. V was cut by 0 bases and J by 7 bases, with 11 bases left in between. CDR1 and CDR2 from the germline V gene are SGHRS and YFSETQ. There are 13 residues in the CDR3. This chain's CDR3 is CASSLAGIREQYF. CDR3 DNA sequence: TGCGCCAGCAGCTTGGCCGGCATACGGGAGCAGTACTTC.

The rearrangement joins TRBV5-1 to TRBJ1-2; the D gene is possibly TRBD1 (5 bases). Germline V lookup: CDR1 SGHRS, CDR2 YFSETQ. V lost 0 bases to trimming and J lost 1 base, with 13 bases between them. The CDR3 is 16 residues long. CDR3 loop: CASSLAPGLINYGYTF. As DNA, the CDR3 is TGCGCCAGCAGCTTGGCCCCGGGACTGATTAACTATGGCTACACCTTC.

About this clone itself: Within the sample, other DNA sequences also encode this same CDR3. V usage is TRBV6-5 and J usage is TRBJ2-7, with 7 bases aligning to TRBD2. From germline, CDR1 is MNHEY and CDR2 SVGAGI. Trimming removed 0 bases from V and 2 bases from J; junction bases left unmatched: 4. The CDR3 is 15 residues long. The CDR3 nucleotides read TGTGCCAGCAGTTACTCTGGCGGGGGAACCTACGAGCAGTACTTC. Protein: CASSYSGGGTYEQYF.

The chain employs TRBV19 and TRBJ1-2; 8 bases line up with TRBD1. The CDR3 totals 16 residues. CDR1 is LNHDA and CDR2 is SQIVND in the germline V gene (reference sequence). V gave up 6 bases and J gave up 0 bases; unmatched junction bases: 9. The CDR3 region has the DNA TGTGCCAGTAGGAGGGCAGGGGGCCCTTCTAACTATGGCTACACCTTC. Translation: CASRRAGGPSNYGYTF. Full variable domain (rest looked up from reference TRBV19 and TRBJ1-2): DGGITQSPKYLFRKEGQNVTLSCEQNLNHDAMYWYRQDPGQGLRLIYYSQIVNDFQKGDIAEGYSVSREKKESFPLTVTSAQKNPTAFYLCASRRAGGPSNYGYTFGSGTRLTVV.

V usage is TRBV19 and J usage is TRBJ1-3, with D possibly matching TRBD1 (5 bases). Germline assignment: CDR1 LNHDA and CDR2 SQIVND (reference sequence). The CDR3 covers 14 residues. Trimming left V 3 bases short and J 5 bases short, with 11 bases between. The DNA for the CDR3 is TGTGCCAGTAGTATTCCCGGGACCAGAAACACCATATATTTT. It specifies CASSIPGTRNTIYF.